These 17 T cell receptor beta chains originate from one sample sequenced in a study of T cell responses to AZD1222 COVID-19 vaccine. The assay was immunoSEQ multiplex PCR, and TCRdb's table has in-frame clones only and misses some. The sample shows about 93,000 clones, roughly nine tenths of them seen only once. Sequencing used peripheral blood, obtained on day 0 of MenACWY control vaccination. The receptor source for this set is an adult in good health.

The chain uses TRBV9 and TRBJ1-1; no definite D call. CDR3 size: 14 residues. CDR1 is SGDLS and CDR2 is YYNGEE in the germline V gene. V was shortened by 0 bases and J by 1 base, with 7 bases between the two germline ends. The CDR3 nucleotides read TGTGCCAGCAGCGTAGAAGGCGGGAACACTGAAGCTTTCTTT. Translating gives CASSVEGGNTEAFF. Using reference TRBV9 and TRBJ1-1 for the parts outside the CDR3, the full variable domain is DSGVTQTPKHLITATGQRVTLRCSPRSGDLSVYWYQQSLDQGLQFLIQYYNGEERAKGNILERFSAQQFPDLHSELNLSSLELGDSALYFCASSVEGGNTEAFFGQGTRLTVV.

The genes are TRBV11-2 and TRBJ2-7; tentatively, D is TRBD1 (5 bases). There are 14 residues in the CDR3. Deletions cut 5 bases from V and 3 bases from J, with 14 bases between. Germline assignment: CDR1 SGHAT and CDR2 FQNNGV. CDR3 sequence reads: CASSPLRGIYEQYF. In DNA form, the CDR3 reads TGTGCCAGCAGCCCATTAAGGGGTATCTACGAGCAGTACTTC.

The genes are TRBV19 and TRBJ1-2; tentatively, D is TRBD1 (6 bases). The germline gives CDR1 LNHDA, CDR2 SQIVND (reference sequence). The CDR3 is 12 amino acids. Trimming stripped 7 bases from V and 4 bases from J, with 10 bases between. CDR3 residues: CASTSDSYGYTF. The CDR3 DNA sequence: TGTGCCAGTACCTCGGACAGCTATGGCTACACCTTC.

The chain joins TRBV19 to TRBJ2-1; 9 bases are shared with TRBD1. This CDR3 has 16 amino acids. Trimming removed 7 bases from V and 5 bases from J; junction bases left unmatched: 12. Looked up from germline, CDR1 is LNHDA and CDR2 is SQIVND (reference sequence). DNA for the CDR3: TGTGCCAGTACCTCGAACAGGGGGCGGATGAACAATGAGCAGTTCTTC. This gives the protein CASTSNRGRMNNEQFF. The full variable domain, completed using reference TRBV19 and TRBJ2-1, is DGGITQSPKYLFRKEGQNVTLSCEQNLNHDAMYWYRQDPGQGLRLIYYSQIVNDFQKGDIAEGYSVSREKKESFPLTVTSAQKNPTAFYLCASTSNRGRMNNEQFFGPGTRLTVL.

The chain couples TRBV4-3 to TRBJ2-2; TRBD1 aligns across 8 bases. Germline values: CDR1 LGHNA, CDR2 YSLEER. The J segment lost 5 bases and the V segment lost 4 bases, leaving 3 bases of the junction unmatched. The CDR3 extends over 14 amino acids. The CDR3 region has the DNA TGCGCCAGCAGCCCGACAGGGGCTACCGGGGAGCTGTTTTTT. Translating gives CASSPTGATGELFF.

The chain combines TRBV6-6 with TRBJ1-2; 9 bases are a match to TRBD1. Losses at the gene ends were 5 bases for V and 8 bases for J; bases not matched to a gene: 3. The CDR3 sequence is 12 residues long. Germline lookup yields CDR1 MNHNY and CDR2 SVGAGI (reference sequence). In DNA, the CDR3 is TGTGCCAGCAGTGGGACAGGGTACGGCTACACCTTC. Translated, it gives CASSGTGYGYTF.

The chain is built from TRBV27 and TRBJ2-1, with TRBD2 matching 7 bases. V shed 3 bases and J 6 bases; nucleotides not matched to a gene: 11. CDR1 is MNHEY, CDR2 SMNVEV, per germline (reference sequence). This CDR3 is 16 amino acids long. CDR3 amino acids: CASSFWRGGVGNEQFF. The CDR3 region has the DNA TGTGCCAGCAGTTTTTGGAGGGGAGGGGTAGGCAATGAGCAGTTCTTC.

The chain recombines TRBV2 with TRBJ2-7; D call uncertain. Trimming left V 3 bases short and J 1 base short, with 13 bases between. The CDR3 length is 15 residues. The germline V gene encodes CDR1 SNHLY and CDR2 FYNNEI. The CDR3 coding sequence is TGTGCCAGCAGTGATATTCGATTAGGTTCCTACGAGCAGTACTTC. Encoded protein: CASSDIRLGSYEQYF.

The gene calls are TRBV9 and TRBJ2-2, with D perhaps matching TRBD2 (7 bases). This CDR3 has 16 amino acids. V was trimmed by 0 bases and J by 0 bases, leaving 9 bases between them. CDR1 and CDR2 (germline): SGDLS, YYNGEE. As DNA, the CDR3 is TGTGCCAGCAGCGTAGGAGGGGGGGCGAACACCGGGGAGCTGTTTTTT. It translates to CASSVGGGANTGELFF. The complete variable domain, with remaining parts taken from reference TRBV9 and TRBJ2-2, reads DSGVTQTPKHLITATGQRVTLRCSPRSGDLSVYWYQQSLDQGLQFLIQYYNGEERAKGNILERFSAQQFPDLHSELNLSSLELGDSALYFCASSVGGGANTGELFFGEGSRLTVL.

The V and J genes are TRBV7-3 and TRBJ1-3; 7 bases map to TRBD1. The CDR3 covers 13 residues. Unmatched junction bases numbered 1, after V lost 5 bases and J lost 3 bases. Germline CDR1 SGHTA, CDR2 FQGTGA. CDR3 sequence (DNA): TGTGCCAGCAGCGCAGGGGGTGGAAACACCATATATTTT. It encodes CASSAGGGNTIYF. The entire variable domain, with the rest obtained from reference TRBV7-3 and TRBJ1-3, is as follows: GAGVSQTPSNKVTEKGKYVELRCDPISGHTALYWYRQSLGQGPEFLIYFQGTGAADDSGLPNDRFFAVRPEGSVSTLKIQRTERGDSAVYLCASSAGGGNTIYFGEGSWLTVV.

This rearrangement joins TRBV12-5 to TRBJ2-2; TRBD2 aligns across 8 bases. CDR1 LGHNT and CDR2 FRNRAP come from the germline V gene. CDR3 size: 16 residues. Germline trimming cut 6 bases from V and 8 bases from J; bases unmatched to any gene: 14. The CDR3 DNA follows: TGTGCTAGTGGACGAAACCCGGGACTAGAGTTGGGGGAGCTGTTTTTT. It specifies CASGRNPGLELGELFF.

The CDR3 sequence is CASSNWGTNEQFF. CDR3 DNA: TGTGCCAGTTCAAACTGGGGTACAAATGAGCAGTTCTTC. This chain joins TRBV11-3 and TRBJ2-1, with D unclear. Germline V CDR1 and CDR2: SGHNT, YENEEA. The CDR3 covers 13 residues. Trimming pared 9 bases from V and 7 bases from J, leaving 16 bases between.

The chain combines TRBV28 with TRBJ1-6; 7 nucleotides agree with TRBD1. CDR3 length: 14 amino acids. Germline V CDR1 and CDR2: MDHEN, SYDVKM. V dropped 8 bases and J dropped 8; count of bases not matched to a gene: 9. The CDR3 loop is CASDSGQPYSPLHF. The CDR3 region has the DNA TGTGCCAGCGATTCGGGACAGCCTTATTCACCCCTCCACTTT.

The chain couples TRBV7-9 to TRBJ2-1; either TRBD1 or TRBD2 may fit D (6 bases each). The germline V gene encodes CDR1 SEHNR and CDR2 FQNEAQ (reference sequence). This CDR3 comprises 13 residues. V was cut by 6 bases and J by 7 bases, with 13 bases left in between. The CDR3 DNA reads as TGTGCCAGCAGTTTGGGGGGCCAGAATGAGCAGTTCTTC. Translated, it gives CASSLGGQNEQFF.

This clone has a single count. The CDR3, as DNA: TGTGCCAGCAGTTTACGTTTACTAGCGGGGTCAGGCAATGAGCAGTTCTTC. Translated, it gives CASSLRLLAGSGNEQFF. This chain joins TRBV28 and TRBJ2-1; 10 bases align to TRBD2. Per the germline V gene, CDR1 is MDHEN and CDR2 is SYDVKM. The V and J ends lost 2 bases and 6 bases, in that order; junction bases with no gene match: 10. This CDR3 is 17 amino acids long.

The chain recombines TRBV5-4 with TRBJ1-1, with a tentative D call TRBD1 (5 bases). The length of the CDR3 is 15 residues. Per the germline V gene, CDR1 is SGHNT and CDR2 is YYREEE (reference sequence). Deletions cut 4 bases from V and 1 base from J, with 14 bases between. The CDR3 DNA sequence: TGTGCCAGCAGCCGGGAAGCCAGGGCGAACACTGAAGCTTTCTTT. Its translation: CASSREARANTEAFF.

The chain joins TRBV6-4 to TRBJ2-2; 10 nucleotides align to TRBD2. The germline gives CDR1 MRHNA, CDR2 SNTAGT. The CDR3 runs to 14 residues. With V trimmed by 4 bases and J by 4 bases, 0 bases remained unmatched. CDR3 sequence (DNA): TGTGCCAGCAGTGCTAGCGGGGGCACCGGGGAGCTGTTTTTT. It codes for CASSASGGTGELFF.